A single sample is the source of the 27 T cell receptor beta chains below, sequenced in a study of control samples from healthy donors and cancer patients. Clones were read by immunoSEQ multiplex PCR, and TCRdb kept only the in-frame ones, dropping some. The sample table includes some 190,000 clones. The sequenced material came from blood. The receptors were sampled from a woman in her 30s in good health.

V and J are TRBV10-1 and TRBJ2-7; a weak D match, TRBD1 (6 bases). V gave up 3 bases and J gave up 5 bases, with 20 bases separating them. This CDR3 comprises 16 residues. The germline gives CDR1 WNHNN, CDR2 SYGVQD (reference sequence). The CDR3 region is CASSERSGRGRNEQYF. The CDR3 nucleotides are TGCGCCAGCAGTGAAAGGTCGGGCAGGGGAAGGAACGAGCAGTACTTC.

The chain recombines TRBV9 with TRBJ2-3; D possibly corresponds to TRBD2 (7 bases). Germline V CDR1 and CDR2: SGDLS, YYNGEE. V lost 4 bases and J 5 bases, leaving 23 bases between the germline ends. The CDR3 runs to 17 residues. The CDR3 nucleotides are TGTGCCAGCAGCCCGGAGGGCGGGGGCTTCCGAGGAGATACGCAGTATTTT. This gives the protein CASSPEGGGFRGDTQYF.

The V and J genes are TRBV5-1 and TRBJ2-7; D may match TRBD1 or TRBD2 (6 bases each). Trimming took off 0 bases at V and 5 bases at J, with 12 bases between the two ends. CDR3 length: 14 residues. From germline, CDR1 is SGHRS and CDR2 YFSETQ. In nucleotides, the CDR3 is TGCGCCAGCAGCTTGGTCGGGGGCGAGGACGAGCAGTACTTC. It translates to CASSLVGGEDEQYF.

J is TRBJ2-5 and V is TRBV5-6; 12 bases are a match to TRBD2. V gave up 3 bases and J gave up 2 bases; unmatched junction bases: 11. The CDR3 sequence is 18 residues long. Germline CDR1 reads SGHDT; CDR2 reads YYEEEE. CDR3 amino acids: CASSSRRLAGVYQETQYF. In DNA, the CDR3 is TGTGCCAGCAGCTCCCGTAGACTAGCGGGGGTTTATCAAGAGACCCAGTACTTC. The whole variable domain, remainder taken from reference TRBV5-6 and TRBJ2-5, is DAGVTQSPTHLIKTRGQQVTLRCSPKSGHDTVSWYQQALGQGPQFIFQYYEEEERQRGNFPDRFSGHQFPNYSSELNVNALLLGDSALYLCASSSRRLAGVYQETQYFGPGTRLLVL.

This sequence joins TRBV7-2 and TRBJ2-1; 8 nucleotides agree with TRBD1. With V trimmed by 4 bases and J by 5 bases, 10 bases remained unmatched. CDR1 is SGHTA and CDR2 is FQGNSA in the germline V gene. The CDR3 consists of 16 residues. The CDR3 here is CASSSQPRTGNNEQFF. DNA for the CDR3: TGTGCCAGCAGCTCACAGCCGAGGACAGGGAACAATGAGCAGTTCTTC.

CDR3 nucleotides: TGTGCCAGCAGTTCCGCTGACAGGGCAGCTAATGAAAAACTGTTTTTT. Protein product: CASSSADRAANEKLFF. The rearrangement links TRBV28 to TRBJ1-4; 7 positions match TRBD1. CDR3 size: 16 residues. The junction had 8 bases not matched to a gene; V was cut back by 4 bases and J by 3 bases. Per the germline V gene, CDR1 is MDHEN and CDR2 is SYDVKM.

V and J are TRBV3-1 (or the pseudogene TRBV3-2) and TRBJ1-1; perhaps TRBD1 as D (6 bases). The CDR3 has 15 residues. CDR1 is LGHDT, CDR2 YNNKEL, per germline (reference sequence). Trimming left V 2 bases short and J 1 base short, with 11 bases between. The CDR3 DNA sequence: TGTGCCAGCAGCCAACTGGACAGCCCGAACACTGAAGCTTTCTTT. Protein: CASSQLDSPNTEAFF.

The V call is TRBV11-2, the J call TRBJ1-4; no reliable D call. CDR1 is SGHAT and CDR2 is FQNNGV in the germline V gene. The CDR3 runs 12 residues. Trimming took off 3 bases at V and 6 bases at J, with 5 bases between the two ends. CDR3 protein: CASSFIHEKLFF. CDR3 nucleotide sequence: TGTGCCAGCAGCTTCATACATGAAAAACTGTTTTTT.

The chain recombines TRBV5-1 with TRBJ2-5, with D unclear. Trimming stripped 0 bases from V and 5 bases from J, with 14 bases between. The CDR3 is 15 residues long. Germline loops: CDR1 SGHRS, CDR2 YFSETQ. CDR3 bases: TGCGCCAGCAGCTTGGGGTATGGGGTTGGCGAGACCCAGTACTTC. Its translation: CASSLGYGVGETQYF.

The chain combines TRBV11-2 with TRBJ1-1; D unclear. V shed 1 base and J shed 3 bases, with 6 bases lying between them. CDR1 and CDR2 (germline): SGHAT, FQNNGV. CDR3 length equals 13 residues. The CDR3 nucleotides read TGTGCCAGCAGCTTAGTGGCTCACACTGAAGCTTTCTTT. This encodes CASSLVAHTEAFF.

The chain joins TRBV4-3 to TRBJ1-2, with 7 bases aligning to TRBD1. Germline V gene lookup returns CDR1 LGHNA and CDR2 YSLEER. CDR3 length: 14 residues. J was trimmed by 8 bases and V by 1 base; bases with no gene match: 7. This CDR3 is CASSQVGRGKGYTF. Written as DNA, the CDR3 is TGCGCCAGCAGCCAAGTGGGCAGGGGGAAAGGCTACACCTTC.

This CDR3 is CASSMRRTGSLNTEAFF. Here the CDR3 DNA reads TGTGCCAGTAGTATGAGGAGGACAGGCAGTCTGAACACTGAAGCTTTCTTT. The chain uses TRBV19 and TRBJ1-1; 7 bases are shared with TRBD1. This CDR3 is built from 17 residues. V lost 3 bases, J lost 0 bases, and 10 bases stayed unmatched. Germline CDR1 is LNHDA and CDR2 is SQIVND (reference sequence).

The V call is TRBV2, the J call TRBJ2-7, with no clear D. Trimming took 1 base from V and 3 from J, leaving 19 bases between them. Germline CDR1 SNHLY, CDR2 FYNNEI. This CDR3 is built from 17 residues. The CDR3 loop reads CASSEVPPGQTIYEQYF. DNA of the CDR3: TGTGCCAGCAGTGAAGTCCCGCCAGGCCAAACAATCTACGAGCAGTACTTC.

DNA of the CDR3: TGTGCCAGCAGCTTAGGGGATCAGCCCCAGCATTTT. Translated, it gives CASSLGDQPQHF. The chain carries TRBV7-9 and TRBJ1-5; D is uncertain. Germline V gene data show CDR1 as SEHNR and CDR2 as FQNEAQ (reference sequence). The CDR3 runs 12 residues. Trimming removed 1 base at V and 5 bases at J, with 3 bases between.

The rearrangement links TRBV7-9 to TRBJ1-2; possibly TRBD1 for D (5 bases). Looked up from germline, CDR1 is SEHNR and CDR2 is FQNEAQ (reference sequence). V shed 5 bases and J shed 4 bases, with 17 bases lying between them. There are 15 residues in the CDR3. The CDR3 region has the DNA TGTGCCAGCAGCCCCTCTCGAACGGGGGGCTATGGCTACACCTTC. It encodes CASSPSRTGGYGYTF.

The rearrangement uses TRBV6-1 and TRBJ1-6; no reliable D call. The CDR3 totals 13 residues. V dropped 3 bases and J dropped 7 bases, with 7 bases sitting between them. CDR1 is MNHNS and CDR2 is SASEGT in the germline V gene. CDR3 sequence (DNA): TGTGCCAGCAGTGAGATGGAGAATTCACCCCTCCACTTT. Translation: CASSEMENSPLHF.

V and J are TRBV28 and TRBJ2-7; 11 nucleotides line up with TRBD1. Germline V gene lookup returns CDR1 MDHEN and CDR2 SYDVKM. The CDR3 length is 16 residues. The junction had 11 bases not matched to a gene; V was cut back by 3 bases and J by 7 bases. The CDR3 bases are TGTGCCAGCAGTTTTGTAGAGGGACAGGGGGGAATTGAGCAGTACTTC. Its translation: CASSFVEGQGGIEQYF.

J is TRBJ1-2 and V is TRBV6-5, with D hard to call. From germline, CDR1 is MNHEY and CDR2 SVGAGI. V lost 8 bases, J lost 6 bases, and 19 bases lay in between. The length of the CDR3 is 14 residues. The CDR3 protein is CASVIGQAVNGYTF. The CDR3 DNA follows: TGTGCCAGCGTCATAGGGCAGGCTGTCAATGGCTACACCTTC.

This chain uses TRBV19 with TRBJ2-1; TRBD2 might be the D (6 bases). V gave up 5 bases and J gave up 6 bases, with 17 bases separating them. Germline assignment: CDR1 LNHDA and CDR2 SQIVND (reference sequence). The CDR3 has 15 amino acids. This CDR3 reads CASSSHLGGLNEQFF. DNA for the CDR3: TGTGCCAGTAGTTCCCACCTTGGGGGACTCAATGAGCAGTTCTTC.

The V and J genes are TRBV7-9 and TRBJ2-7; TRBD1 aligns across 9 bases. The junction had 9 bases not matched to a gene; V was cut back by 7 bases and J by 2 bases. The CDR3 loop spans 15 amino acids. Germline V gene sequence: CDR1 SEHNR, CDR2 FQNEAQ (reference sequence). This chain's CDR3 is CASTGLTGGPYEQYF. The CDR3 nucleotides read TGTGCCAGCACCGGGTTGACAGGGGGGCCCTACGAGCAGTACTTC. Together with reference TRBV7-9 and TRBJ2-7, the CDR3 gives the full variable domain: DTGVSQNPRHKITKRGQNVTFRCDPISEHNRLYWYRQTLGQGPEFLTYFQNEAQLEKSRLLSDRFSAERPKGSFSTLEIQRTEQGDSAMYLCASTGLTGGPYEQYFGPGTRLTVT.

J is TRBJ1-2 and V is TRBV18, with TRBD1 identical over 7 bases. Germline CDR1 reads KGHSH; CDR2 reads LQKENI. The CDR3 loop spans 15 amino acids. The junction had 6 bases not matched to a gene; V was cut back by 3 bases and J by 2 bases. CDR3 DNA: TGTGCCAGCTCACCGTCTACAGGGGCCAACTATGGCTACACCTTC. This encodes CASSPSTGANYGYTF.

The rearrangement links TRBV5-8 to TRBJ2-3; D is unclear. With 0 bases removed from V and 2 bases from J, the gap between germline ends came to 7 bases. The CDR3 sequence is 14 residues long. Germline CDR1 reads SGHTS; CDR2 reads YDEGEE. This chain's CDR3 is CASSLGQYTDTQYF. In DNA form, the CDR3 reads TGTGCCAGCAGCTTGGGGCAGTACACAGATACGCAGTATTTT. The full variable domain, its missing parts supplied by reference TRBV5-8 and TRBJ2-3, is EAGVTQSPTHLIKTRGQQATLRCSPISGHTSVYWYQQALGLGLQFLLWYDEGEERNRGNFPPRFSGRQFPNYSSELNVNALELEDSALYLCASSLGQYTDTQYFGPGTRLTVL.

The chain recombines TRBV5-6 with TRBJ1-5; no clear D gene. Trimming removed 2 bases at V and 4 bases at J, with 7 bases between. This CDR3 contains 13 residues. Germline V CDR1 and CDR2: SGHDT, YYEEEE. CDR3 nucleotide sequence: TGTGCCAGCAGCTTCAGCAGGAATCAGCCCCAGCATTTT. Its translation is CASSFSRNQPQHF.

This chain links TRBV4-3 with TRBJ1-5, with TRBD1 matching over 8 bases. V lost 4 bases to trimming and J lost 4 bases; unmatched junction nucleotides: 6. CDR3 length equals 15 residues. Germline V gene data show CDR1 as LGHNA and CDR2 as YSLEER. The CDR3 nucleotides are TGCGCCAGCAGCCCGGACAGGGCCCAAAATCAGCCCCAGCATTTT. It specifies CASSPDRAQNQPQHF.

This chain links TRBV6-5 with TRBJ1-2, with D possibly matching TRBD1 (5 bases). The length of the CDR3 is 14 residues. Trimming cost V 5 bases and J 2 bases, with 12 bases left between them. The germline CDR1 and CDR2 sequences are MNHEY and SVGAGI. The CDR3 DNA follows: TGTGCCAGCAGTCCCGACGGGGGAAACTATGGCTACACCTTC. Translated: CASSPDGGNYGYTF.

The rearrangement uses TRBV11-3 and TRBJ1-1, with D tentatively TRBD1 (6 bases). Trimming removed 2 bases from V and 13 bases from J, with 20 bases in between. The CDR3 contains 14 residues. Germline CDR1 and CDR2: SGHNT and YENEEA. The CDR3 protein is CASSLRGGHQRVFF. Written as DNA, the CDR3 is TGTGCCAGCAGCTTAAGAGGGGGACACCAGCGGGTTTTCTTT.

This chain links TRBV11-2 with TRBJ1-1; D remains ambiguous. CDR3 length equals 13 residues. Germline-derived CDR1 and CDR2 are SGHAT and FQNNGV. The germline V and J ends were trimmed by 3 bases and 7 bases, with 12 bases remaining between them. The CDR3 sequence: CASSFLVRDEAFF. The CDR3 DNA reads TGTGCCAGCAGCTTTCTCGTGAGGGATGAAGCTTTCTTT. The variable domain in full, completed from reference TRBV11-2 and TRBJ1-1, reads EAGVAQSPRYKIIEKRQSVAFWCNPISGHATLYWYQQILGQGPKLLIQFQNNGVVDDSQLPKDRFSAERLKGVDSTLKIQPAKLEDSAVYLCASSFLVRDEAFFGQGTRLTVV.